This T cell receptor (beta chain) comes out of a study of blood T cell repertoires in COVID-19. Across the whole study: COVID-19 samples, acute and convalescent, were from the United States, Italy and Spain.

Symptom resolution, clearance, or two negative PCRs marked the recovered donors of Cohort 3. This clone was found a few times. Per the study methods: The assay estimated nucleated cells by amplifying reference gene primers. The table came from immunoSEQ multiplex PCR; TCRdb's copy has only in-frame clones and leaves some out. That table gives V, J and clone size, and the DNA gave D and trimming. Among approximately 300,000 clones, about 85% were seen once, and the ten largest hold approximately 5.2%. The sequence was collected from a woman in her 30s who had recovered from COVID-19. The material sequenced was PBMCs or T cells enriched from blood (not recorded which).

The CDR3 region has the DNA TGTGCCAGCTCACTAAGACAGGGAGACTATGGCTACACCTTC. This gives the protein CASSLRQGDYGYTF. The chain joins TRBV18 to TRBJ1-2; 7 nucleotides agree with TRBD1. V shed 4 bases, J shed 3 bases, and the junction held 5 bases outside the gene matches. This CDR3 region has 14 residues. The germline gives CDR1 KGHSH, CDR2 LQKENI. Drawing the rest from reference TRBV18 and TRBJ1-2, the complete variable domain is NAGVMQNPRHLVRRRGQEARLRCSPMKGHSHVYWYRQLPEEGLKFMVYLQKENIIDESGMPKERFSAEFPKEGPSILRIQQVVRGDSAAYFCASSLRQGDYGYTFGSGTRLTVV.